This T cell receptor beta chain was recorded in a study of blood T cell repertoires in COVID-19. Clones were read by immunoSEQ multiplex PCR, and TCRdb kept only the in-frame ones, dropping some. The sample shows around 200,000 clones, about 87% of them seen only once. Assignment of participants to cohorts was predicated upon participant-reported clinical history. J lost 4 bases, V lost 4 bases, and 9 bases had no gene match. Germline V gene sequence: CDR1 SGHTA, CDR2 FQGNSA. The CDR3 extends over 15 amino acids. The gene calls are TRBV7-2 and TRBJ2-7; 8 positions match TRBD1. The receptor comes from a young man who had recovered from COVID-19. Sequenced material: PBMCs or T cells enriched from blood (not recorded which). This CDR3 reads CASSYGTGLLYEQYF. The DNA of the CDR3 is TGTGCCAGCAGCTACGGGACAGGCCTACTGTACGAGCAGTACTTC.